This entry is about one T cell receptor (beta chain). This clone's antigen is unknown. Qualities for individual bases were not recorded, and no much larger clone is one base off. These data are taken from a study of T cell responses to AZD1222 COVID-19 vaccine (dated by TCRdb to 2020 to 2023). A note on the overall study: Because spike-specific TCR depth and breadth did not differ between the two schedules, AZD1222 recipients who got a second dose at roughly 4 weeks were pooled with those who got a second dose at roughly 12 weeks. Trial participants were enrolled by age into 18-55, 56-69 and 70-plus year subgroups, with roughly 160, 29 and 62 TCR-sequenced participants respectively. TCR sequencing covered some 240 trial participants: roughly 200 given two doses of AZD1222 and about 26 given two doses of MenACWY control vaccine.

What the time point label conveys for this sample: baseline before first vaccination. Samples from vaccinated people were obtained from the UK trials COV001 and COV002, which included a single-blind randomized controlled phase 2/3 trial of AZD1222 (ChAdOx1 nCoV-19) in healthy adults. For TCRbeta chain sequencing, PBMC samples were collected from trial participants at day 0 and at day 28 after the second dose. The CDR3 regions of human TCRbeta chains were subjected to immunosequencing. In the paper's pipeline: Repertoire TCRs were matched against a reference library of SARS-CoV-2-specific TCRs generated with the MIRA antigen-specificity platform. Breadth was defined as the fraction of unique TCRs that were SARS-CoV-2-associated. Depth was defined as the fraction of total T cells that were SARS-CoV-2-associated. Using the MIRA data, each spike-specific TCR was assigned both to the spike region to which the TCR was reactive and to a CD4 or CD8 class. Log10-transformed breadth and depth values were compared by one-way ANOVA with Sidak's multiple comparisons tests. TCRdb holds this immuneACCESS table with in-frame rearrangements only. Some clones are missing; in checked studies, unresolved V genes explain under half, and the rest has no known cause. V, J and clone size were drawn from that table, and D and trimming were deduced from the DNA. This sample has about 120,000 clones in its table, and approximately 92% of those were observed once. The ten largest clones add up to 13% to 15% of the sample.

Overall study outcomes, separate from this receptor: Because no day 14 peak-response samples were available, repertoires were characterized only after the peak T cell response. Reportedly, close to half of the unique spike-specific TCRs recognized epitopes lying outside the regions that are mutated in the B.1.351 and B.1.1.7 variants. The 56-69-year group was small, and its depth increase did not reach significance, likely because of low power. Most participants were white British and females outnumbered males, and the authors suggested that clonal diversity may have been underestimated. CD4 TCRs associated with the vaccine covered the entire spike protein, and the dominant responses were in regions 160-218 and 743-854. Only five or six AZD1222 recipients were SARS-CoV-2 seropositive at baseline, limiting conclusions about previously exposed vaccinees. A significant rise in spike-specific TCR breadth and depth was observed after two AZD1222 doses relative to day 0 and relative to MenACWY recipients.

The germline V gene gives CDR1 as MNHEY and CDR2 as SVGAGI. The cysteine opens and the phenylalanine closes a CDR3 of 14 amino acids. The read is trimmed to its CDR3 DNA, 42 bases read in frame from base 1. Germline trimming amounts to 6 bases on V and 3 bases on J, with 6 as the count of junction bases outside the gene matches. This material consisted of peripheral blood, taken on day 0 of AZD1222 vaccination. The chain is made from TRBV6-5 and TRBJ1-1; the central 8 bases match TRBD1. The receptor comes from an adult in good health. The sequence in DNA is TGTGCCAGCAGAAAACAGGGGGTATACACTGAAGCTTTCTTT. The resulting protein is CASRKQGVYTEAFF.